Each of the 31 T cell receptor beta chains below was sequenced from the same sample in a study of T-cell reconstitution after alpha-beta-depleted transplantation in children. It was with unique molecular identifiers that the TCRbeta library was prepared. In TCRdb, the PCR reads were re-called with MiXCR into one record per CDR3 protein. The sample has roughly 160,000 distinct CDR3 sequences, around 10% seen once. Sequencing was performed on PBMCs, taken before TCRalphabeta/CD19-depleted stem cell transplant. These receptors originate from a boy younger than 10 with acute myeloid leukemia, due to receive a stem cell transplant.

J is TRBJ1-5 and V is TRBV6-2 or TRBV6-3; TRBD1 agrees at 8 bases. The CDR3 sequence is 11 residues long. V was clipped by 4 bases and J by 15 bases; unmatched bases: 5. Germline CDR1 reads MNHEY; CDR2 reads SVGEGT. The CDR3 spells CASSSGGPAHF. DNA for the CDR3: TGTGCCAGCAGTTCAGGGGGCCCCGCGCATTTT.

This clonotype was counted ten times or more. The gene calls are TRBV20-1 and TRBJ2-1, with 8 bases lining up with TRBD2. There are 15 residues in the CDR3. CDR1 and CDR2 (germline): DFQATT, SNEGSKA (reference sequence). With V trimmed by 6 bases and J by 8 bases, 15 bases remained unmatched. The CDR3 region is CSALTGTRASDEQFF. As DNA, the CDR3 is TGCAGTGCCCTAACCGGGACTAGGGCGTCGGATGAGCAGTTCTTC.

This clonotype was seen at least ten times. This chain joins TRBV20-1 and TRBJ2-3; 8 bases agree with TRBD2. Germline-derived CDR1 and CDR2 are DFQATT and SNEGSKA (reference sequence). The ends lost 5 bases at V and 2 bases at J; junction bases unmatched: 6. This CDR3 region has 14 residues. CDR3 nucleotides: TGCAGTGCTCGTGATAGCGGGGTCACAGATACGCAGTATTTT. Protein: CSARDSGVTDTQYF.

The rearrangement uses TRBV3-1 and TRBJ2-5, with D tentatively TRBD1 (6 bases). The CDR3 has 15 residues. Trimming pared 10 bases from V and 4 bases from J, leaving 22 bases between. Germline CDR1 and CDR2: LGHDT and YNNKEL (reference sequence). The CDR3 is CATCHPGQGLETQYF. CDR3 DNA: TGTGCCACCTGCCACCCGGGGCAGGGGCTAGAGACCCAGTACTTC.

In its sample, this clonotype was seen many times. The V and J genes are TRBV10-3 and TRBJ1-1; D remains unclear. From germline, CDR1 is ENHRY and CDR2 SYGVKD. V shed 3 bases and J shed 9 bases, with 8 bases lying between them. CDR3 size: 11 residues. The CDR3 DNA reads TGTGCCATCAGTGAAGTTGGTAAAGCTTTCTTT. Translation: CAISEVGKAFF.

V usage is TRBV4-1 and J usage is TRBJ2-7; D perhaps matches TRBD1 (6 bases). Trimming removed 3 bases at V and 13 bases at J, with 16 bases between. Germline V lookup: CDR1 MGHRA, CDR2 YSYEKL. CDR3 length equals 12 residues. CDR3 sequence (DNA): TGCGCCAGCAGCCACAGAGCGACAGGCTCCTACGTC. Its translation is CASSHRATGSYV.

This clonotype was picked up many times. The chain employs TRBV9 and TRBJ2-1; 10 bases line up with TRBD1. CDR3 length: 15 amino acids. V gave up 6 bases and J gave up 5 bases; unmatched junction bases: 8. CDR1 and CDR2 from the germline V gene are SGDLS and YYNGEE. CDR3: CASNSGQGDHNEQFF. The CDR3 DNA is TGTGCCAGCAACAGTGGACAGGGGGACCACAATGAGCAGTTCTTC.

In this sample, this clonotype turned up many times. This chain links TRBV4-1 with TRBJ2-3, with 9 bases that match TRBD2. Per the germline V gene, CDR1 is MGHRA and CDR2 is YSYEKL. The length of the CDR3 is 15 residues. Trimming cost V 1 base and J 5 bases; bases outside gene matches: 4. CDR3 DNA sequence: TGCGCCAGCAGCCAAGGCCTAGCGGGGTTAGATACGCAGTATTTT. This encodes CASSQGLAGLDTQYF.

The chain is built from TRBV5-4 and TRBJ2-1; 9 bases fit TRBD2. The CDR3 has 15 amino acids. The germline V gene has CDR1 SGHNT and CDR2 YYREEE (reference sequence). J gave up 7 bases and V 0 bases, and 5 bases lay outside the gene matches. The DNA of the CDR3 is TGTGCCAGCAGCTTGGGGGGTAGCGGGGGAAATGAGCAGTTCTTC. It specifies CASSLGGSGGNEQFF. Based on the CDR3 plus reference TRBV5-4 and TRBJ2-1, the full variable domain is ETGVTQSPTHLIKTRGQQVTLRCSSQSGHNTVSWYQQALGQGPQFIFQYYREEENGRGNFPPRFSGLQFPNYSSELNVNALELDDSALYLCASSLGGSGGNEQFFGPGTRLTVL.

This clonotype occurred many times. The chain recombines TRBV7-3 with TRBJ2-2, with 7 bases that match TRBD2. The junction had 5 bases not matched to a gene; V was cut back by 0 bases and J by 1 base. The CDR3 contains 17 residues. CDR1 SGHTA and CDR2 FQGTGA come from the germline V gene. The CDR3, as DNA: TGTGCCAGCAGCTTAACACCTCGGGAGGAGAACACCGGGGAGCTGTTTTTT. Residues: CASSLTPREENTGELFF.

There are many counts of this clonotype. V gene TRBV20-1 combines with J gene TRBJ2-5, with D tentatively TRBD2 (7 bases). With 1 base removed from V and 4 bases from J, the gap between germline ends came to 13 bases. This CDR3 region has 14 residues. Germline V lookup: CDR1 DFQATT, CDR2 SNEGSKA (reference sequence). The DNA of the CDR3 is TGCAGTGCTAGAGGGGGAGGGGGTCTAGAGACCCAGTACTTC. It codes for CSARGGGGLETQYF.

This clonotype was recorded at least ten times. V gene TRBV3-1 combines with J gene TRBJ2-7; 8 nucleotides line up with TRBD2. Germline assignment: CDR1 LGHDT and CDR2 YNNKEL (reference sequence). With 2 bases clipped from V and 2 bases from J, the junction kept 2 bases outside the gene matches. This CDR3 is 14 amino acids long. The CDR3 region has the DNA TGTGCCAGCAGCCAACCCGGGAGGGCCTACGAGCAGTACTTC. Residues: CASSQPGRAYEQYF.

This clonotype was observed at least ten times. The chain uses TRBV20-1 and TRBJ2-7; 9 bases are a match to TRBD1. The germline V gene has CDR1 DFQATT and CDR2 SNEGSKA (reference sequence). The J segment lost 4 bases and the V segment lost 0 bases, leaving 7 bases of the junction unmatched. The CDR3 runs 15 residues. CDR3 amino acids: CSARDWGTGTYEQYF. The DNA of the CDR3 is TGCAGTGCTAGAGATTGGGGGACAGGGACGTACGAGCAGTACTTC.

This clonotype occurred many times. The V call is TRBV29-1, the J call TRBJ2-2; 8 bases are a match to TRBD1. V gave up 3 bases and J gave up 5 bases; unmatched junction bases: 2. Per the germline V gene, CDR1 is SQVTM and CDR2 is ANQGSEA. The CDR3 totals 13 residues. The CDR3 nucleotides are TGCAGCGTTGACAGGGGGCGGACCGGGGAGCTGTTTTTT. It is translated as CSVDRGRTGELFF.

This clonotype was recorded many times. The V gene is TRBV5-1, the J gene TRBJ2-1; 10 bases map to TRBD2. The CDR3 runs 15 residues. CDR1 is SGHRS, CDR2 YFSETQ, per germline. Trimming at V came to 4 bases and at J to 3 bases, leaving 4 bases not matched to a gene. For the CDR3, the DNA is TGCGCCAGCAGCGCCTCTAGCGGGGGCTACAATGAGCAGTTCTTC. This translates into CASSASSGGYNEQFF.

This clonotype was counted at least ten times. The chain recombines TRBV2 with TRBJ2-3; D gene uncertain. The length of the CDR3 is 11 residues. Germline V gene sequence: CDR1 SNHLY, CDR2 FYNNEI. Trimming removed 8 bases at V and 9 bases at J, with 12 bases between. DNA of the CDR3: TGTGCCAGCGAGTACTCCGGCACGCAGTATTTT. Protein: CASEYSGTQYF. The full variable domain, rest sourced from reference TRBV2 and TRBJ2-3, is EPEVTQTPSHQVTQMGQEVILRCVPISNHLYFYWYRQILGQKVEFLVSFYNNEISEKSEIFDDQFSVERPDGSNFTLKIRSTKLEDSAMYFCASEYSGTQYFGPGTRLTVL.

With respect to this clonotype: This may come from a read error, since a much larger clone is one base off. This chain connects TRBV25-1 to TRBJ2-2; unclear D gene. This CDR3 region has 16 residues. CDR1 is MGHDK, CDR2 SYGVNS, per germline. The V end was cut by 3 bases, the J end by 3 bases, with 14 bases between. CDR3 loop: CASSDGMIGYTGELFF. Written as DNA, the CDR3 is TGTGCCAGCAGTGATGGTATGATCGGGTACACCGGGGAGCTGTTTTTT. The full variable domain, with the rest looked up from reference TRBV25-1 and TRBJ2-2, is EADIYQTPRYLVIGTGKKITLECSQTMGHDKMYWYQQDPGMELHLIHYSYGVNSTEKGDLSSESTVSRIRTEHFPLTLESARPSHTSQYLCASSDGMIGYTGELFFGEGSRLTVL.

This clonotype was counted many times. V and J are TRBV11-2 and TRBJ2-6, with 8 nucleotides matching TRBD1. J was trimmed by 3 bases and V by 6 bases; bases with no gene match: 1. CDR1 and CDR2 (germline): SGHAT, FQNNGV. The CDR3 length is 14 residues. CDR3 residues: CASRTGVGANVLTF. CDR3 in DNA: TGTGCCAGCAGGACAGGGGTTGGGGCCAACGTCCTGACTTTC.

This clonotype was seen many times. The J gene is TRBJ1-5, the V gene TRBV1; TRBD1, the D gene given by the table, was not confirmed from the DNA. TRBV1 represents a pseudogene. This CDR3 is built from 15 residues. The CDR3 region is CTSSRVRAGNQPQHF. The CDR3 DNA reads TGCACCAGCAGCCGGGTCAGGGCCGGCAATCAGCCCCAGCATTTT.

This clonotype occurred many times. V and J are TRBV28 and TRBJ2-4; D is perhaps TRBD2 (7 bases). There are 13 residues in the CDR3. CDR1 is MDHEN and CDR2 is SYDVKM in the germline V gene. V lost 6 bases and J 7 bases, leaving 13 bases between the germline ends. The CDR3 loop is CASRAGAPNIQYF. CDR3 DNA: TGTGCCAGCAGGGCGGGGGCCCCCAACATTCAGTACTTC.

This clonotype has a count of ten or more. The rearrangement joins TRBV5-1 to TRBJ1-1, with a tentative D call TRBD1 (5 bases). With 2 bases removed from V and 3 bases from J, the gap between germline ends came to 11 bases. This CDR3 region has 14 residues. The germline V gene has CDR1 SGHRS and CDR2 YFSETQ. CDR3 bases: TGCGCCAGCAGCTTACGCAGGGCGGACACTGAAGCTTTCTTT. Protein product: CASSLRRADTEAFF.

With respect to this clonotype: With a much larger clone just one base away, this may be a read error. The chain joins TRBV9 to TRBJ2-1; TRBD2 matches 14 bases. CDR3 size: 16 residues. The germline gives CDR1 SGDLS, CDR2 YYNGEE. The chain's CDR3 is CTSSPRLAGGYNEQFF. DNA of the CDR3: TGTACCAGCAGCCCACGACTAGCGGGGGGGTACAATGAGCAGTTCTTC. The entire variable domain, with the rest obtained from reference TRBV9 and TRBJ2-1, is as follows: DSGVTQTPKHLITATGQRVTLRCSPRSGDLSVYWYQQSLDQGLQFLIQYYNGEERAKGNILERFSAQQFPDLHSELNLSSLELGDSALYFCTSSPRLAGGYNEQFFGPGTRLTVL.

This clonotype was detected many times. J is TRBJ2-5 and V is TRBV30; D remains unclear. The CDR3 covers 16 residues. The V gene lost 0 bases and the J gene lost 2 bases, with 16 bases spanning the gap. The germline gives CDR1 GTSNPN, CDR2 SVGIG (reference sequence). CDR3 nucleotide sequence: TGTGCCTGGAGTGTTTGGGGTCCAGCGTCTCAAGAGACCCAGTACTTC. Translation: CAWSVWGPASQETQYF.

This clonotype has at least ten counts. Germline and junction disagree at one end, which may indicate a read error. The rearrangement links TRBV6-5 to TRBJ2-5; D remains unclear. The CDR3 spans 15 residues. Germline loops: CDR1 MNHEY, CDR2 SVGAGI. The CDR3 coding sequence is TGTGCCAGCAGTTTCTTCCCGGGCCCCCAAGGGACCCAGTACTTC. Its translation is CASSFFPGPQGTQYF.

CDR3 sequence (DNA): TGCAGTGCTAGAGATAAACTAGCGGGAGGAACAAGCTCCTACGAGCAGTACTTC. Its translation is CSARDKLAGGTSSYEQYF. V gene TRBV20-1 combines with J gene TRBJ2-7; 12 positions agree with TRBD2. J gave up 0 bases and V 0 bases, and 9 bases lay outside the gene matches. The CDR3 loop spans 18 amino acids. Germline V CDR1 and CDR2: DFQATT, SNEGSKA (reference sequence).

This clonotype has a count of ten or more. The J gene is TRBJ2-7, the V gene TRBV21-1; the table's D gene call, TRBD1, was not cross checked with the DNA. TRBV21-1 is designated a pseudogene. The CDR3 loop spans 16 amino acids. CDR3 nucleotide sequence: TGTGCCAGCAGCAAAGTAAGGACAGGGAATTCCAACGAGCAGTACGTC. Amino acids: CASSKVRTGNSNEQYV.

This clonotype was seen at least ten times. This sequence joins TRBV7-9 and TRBJ2-2; D possibly corresponds to TRBD1 (5 bases). The CDR3 has 15 residues. Trimming removed 4 bases at V and 6 bases at J, with 15 bases between. Germline V gene data show CDR1 as SEHNR and CDR2 as FQNEAQ (reference sequence). In DNA form, the CDR3 reads TGTGCCAGCAGCTATTCCGGTTGGGGCGCCGGGGAGCTGTTTTTT. This gives the protein CASSYSGWGAGELFF. The complete variable domain, with remaining parts taken from reference TRBV7-9 and TRBJ2-2, reads DTGVSQNPRHKITKRGQNVTFRCDPISEHNRLYWYRQTLGQGPEFLTYFQNEAQLEKSRLLSDRFSAERPKGSFSTLEIQRTEQGDSAMYLCASSYSGWGAGELFFGEGSRLTVL.

This clonotype was observed many times. This chain links TRBV10-2 with TRBJ2-7, with unresolved D. V was shortened by 4 bases and J by 2 bases, with 9 bases between the two germline ends. Germline CDR1 is WSHSY and CDR2 is SAAADI. This CDR3 has 13 amino acids. The CDR3: CASSVRRAYEQYF. CDR3 DNA sequence: TGCGCCAGCAGTGTACGGCGAGCCTACGAGCAGTACTTC.

This clonotype occurred many times. V is TRBV7-7 and J is TRBJ2-7, with unresolved D. Trimming removed 5 bases at V and 3 bases at J, with 11 bases between. The CDR3 has 13 residues. The V gene's germline CDR1 is SSHAT and CDR2 FNYEAQ (reference sequence). The CDR3 nucleotides read TGTGCCAGCAGCCCCGGCCTCTACTACGAGCAGTACTTC. It translates to CASSPGLYYEQYF.

This clonotype was recorded at least ten times. The J gene is TRBJ2-3, the V gene TRBV9; the D gene is possibly TRBD2 (6 bases). The CDR3 runs to 17 residues. Germline CDR1 and CDR2: SGDLS and YYNGEE. Trimming pared 0 bases from V and 2 bases from J, leaving 16 bases between. CDR3 region: CASSVDGGTPHTDTQYF. The CDR3 nucleotides are TGTGCCAGCAGCGTAGATGGAGGGACCCCCCACACAGATACGCAGTATTTT.

This clonotype was found many times. This sequence joins TRBV7-9 and TRBJ2-7, with D possibly matching TRBD2 (5 bases). The CDR3 loop spans 14 amino acids. Trimming shortened V by 5 bases and J by 6 bases, and 17 bases separated the two germline ends. Germline CDR1 and CDR2: SEHNR and FQNEAQ (reference sequence). The CDR3 loop is CASSRTYNAGEQYF. CDR3 sequence (DNA): TGTGCCAGCAGCCGGACGTACAACGCGGGCGAGCAGTACTTC.